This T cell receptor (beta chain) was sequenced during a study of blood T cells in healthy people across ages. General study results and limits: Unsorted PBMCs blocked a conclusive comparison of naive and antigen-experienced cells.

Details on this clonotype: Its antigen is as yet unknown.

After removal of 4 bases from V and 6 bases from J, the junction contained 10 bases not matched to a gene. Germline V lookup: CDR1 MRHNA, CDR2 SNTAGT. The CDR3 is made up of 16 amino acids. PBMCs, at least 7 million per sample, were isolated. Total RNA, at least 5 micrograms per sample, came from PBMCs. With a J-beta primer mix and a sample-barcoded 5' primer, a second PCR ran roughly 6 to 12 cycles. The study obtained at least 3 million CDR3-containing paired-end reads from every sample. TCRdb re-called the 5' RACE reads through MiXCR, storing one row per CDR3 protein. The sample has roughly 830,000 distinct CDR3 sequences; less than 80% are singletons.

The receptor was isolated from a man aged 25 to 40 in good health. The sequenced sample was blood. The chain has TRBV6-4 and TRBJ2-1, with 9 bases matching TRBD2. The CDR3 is CASSGFAGGQVNEQFF. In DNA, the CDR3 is TGTGCCAGCAGTGGATTTGCGGGGGGGCAAGTCAATGAGCAGTTCTTC.